The 3 T cell receptor beta chains given below trace back to one sample, sequenced in a study of blood T cell repertoires in COVID-19. Clones were read by immunoSEQ multiplex PCR, and TCRdb kept only the in-frame ones, dropping some. Among 200,000 to 300,000 clones listed, around 89% were seen once. Material: PBMCs or T cells enriched from blood (not recorded which). The receptors come from a woman aged 30 to 39 who had recovered from COVID-19.

V is TRBV4-3 and J is TRBJ2-3, with D perhaps matching TRBD2 (6 bases). This CDR3 is built from 17 residues. V was cut by 3 bases and J by 1 base, with 17 bases left in between. Germline V gene lookup returns CDR1 LGHNA and CDR2 YSLEER. CDR3 in DNA: TGCGCCAGCAGCCAGGAAACGGGACTCACTCGCACAGATACGCAGTATTTT. Its translation: CASSQETGLTRTDTQYF.

The gene calls are TRBV10-3 and TRBJ2-7, with D possibly TRBD2 on 6 matching bases. The CDR3 is 14 residues long. The germline V gene encodes CDR1 ENHRY and CDR2 SYGVKD. V was clipped by 4 bases and J by 4 bases, with 14 bases between them. CDR3 residues: CAISGSGGEYEQYF. In nucleotides, the CDR3 is TGTGCCATCAGTGGGAGTGGAGGGGAGTACGAGCAGTACTTC.

This chain uses TRBV4-1 with TRBJ2-1, with unresolved D. V was pared by 1 base and J by 6 bases, with 7 bases between. Looked up from germline, CDR1 is MGHRA and CDR2 is YSYEKL. The CDR3 length is 13 residues. The chain's CDR3 is CASSQGALNEQFF. CDR3 sequence (DNA): TGCGCCAGCAGCCAAGGGGCCCTCAATGAGCAGTTCTTC.